This TCR beta chain is from a study of T cell responses to AZD1222 COVID-19 vaccine (dated by TCRdb to about 2021). About the full investigation: TCR sequencing was performed for roughly 240 trial participants, of whom about 200 were given two doses of AZD1222 and around 25 were given two doses of MenACWY control vaccine. Trial participants were enrolled by age into subgroups of 18-55, 56-69 and 70-plus years, and 148, 28 and 57 TCR-sequenced participants, respectively, were included in these subgroups. Summary of the overall study and its limitations: Because no samples from the day 14 peak response were available, repertoires could be characterized only after the peak T cell response. Only a handful of AZD1222 recipients were SARS-CoV-2 seropositive at baseline, limiting conclusions about previously exposed vaccinees. The 56-69-year group was small, and its depth increase did not reach significance, likely because of low power. Vaccine-associated CD4 TCRs spanned the whole spike protein, with dominant responses in regions 160-218 and 743-854. Reportedly, close to half of the unique spike-specific TCRs recognized epitopes lying outside the regions that are mutated in the B.1.351 and B.1.1.7 variants. Spike-specific TCR breadth and depth rose significantly after two AZD1222 doses compared with day 0 and with MenACWY recipients. Most participants were white British and females outnumbered males, and the authors suggested that clonal diversity may have been underestimated.

The CDR3 regions of human TCRbeta chains were analyzed by immunosequencing. Concerning the study's data processing: Repertoire TCRs were matched against a reference library of SARS-CoV-2-specific TCRs generated with the MIRA antigen-specificity platform. Breadth meant the fraction of unique TCRs that were SARS-CoV-2-associated, whereas depth meant the fraction of total T cells that were SARS-CoV-2-associated. Each spike-specific TCR was assigned to its reactive spike region and to a CD4 or CD8 class using the MIRA data. Log10-transformed breadth and depth values were compared by one-way ANOVA with Sidak's multiple comparisons tests. TCRdb carries this immuneACCESS record with in-frame sequences only. Its versions omit some clonotypes, under half of them owing to an unresolved V gene in the studies checked, with the rest unexplained. The DNA gave D and trimming, while V, J and clone size come from that table. The sample table holds 130,000 to 150,000 clones, of which 85% to 95% were seen once. The top ten clonotypes cover 12% of the sample.

About this clone itself: The antigen this receptor binds is unknown. No much larger clonotype is one base removed from it; base qualities were not supplied.

V is pared back by 3 bases and J by 0 bases, with 7 bases lying between the germline termini. The CDR3 covers 14 residues, taking in both the cysteine and the phenylalanine. Kept here is only the CDR3 DNA, which spans 42 bases and is read in frame from base 1. CDR1 and CDR2, looked up from the germline V gene, are SGHDT and YYEEEE. The time point label here, explained by the study, means: sample from adult after SARS-CoV-2 infection, after symptom onset. Two convalescent COVID-19 patients, sampled after symptom onset from adults with prior SARS-CoV-2 infection, were also TCR-sequenced for comparison.

The sample in question was peripheral blood, obtained after recovery from COVID-19. This clonotype was sampled from an adult who had recovered from COVID-19. Recombination connected TRBV5-6 to TRBJ1-5, with the D gene uncertain. The CDR3: CASSSTDSNQPQHF. The DNA sequence is TGTGCCAGCAGCTCCACAGATAGCAATCAGCCCCAGCATTTT.